This note documents a single T cell receptor (beta chain) sequence. The table came from immunoSEQ multiplex PCR; TCRdb's copy has only in-frame clones and leaves some out. The sample consists of fewer than 500,000 clones, approximately 92% of them appearing once. Treatment described: roughly 18 received Ad26.COV2.S at low or high dose, single or two shots; about 5 received placebo; per-sample allocation not given. Following the first vaccine or placebo injection, samples were taken on day 63. Ad26.COV2.S expressed prefusion-stabilized spike from the original Wuhan strain. The sample comes from a study of Ad26.COV2.S vaccination and SARS-CoV-2 variants. The CDR3 has 13 amino acids. Germline V lookup: CDR1 MDHEN, CDR2 SYDVKM. Between the trimmed V and J ends, which lost 11 bases and 6 bases, there was a span of 19 bases.

The chain recombines TRBV28 with TRBJ1-1; D may be TRBD1 (6 bases). This specimen consisted of peripheral blood, obtained in a trial of Ad26.COV2.S vaccine versus placebo. The sequence derives from a person between 18 and 65 years old who received the Ad26.COV2.S COVID-19 vaccine or a placebo. The CDR3 coding sequence is TGTGCCGTCACCGGGACAAGGCTGGCTGAAGCTTTCTTT. Its translation: CAVTGTRLAEAFF.